This T cell receptor beta chain was recorded in a study of blood T cell repertoires in COVID-19. Study-wide context: There were acute and convalescent COVID-19 samples, and they came from the United States, Italy and Spain. The cDNA or gDNA used as material had been derived from T cells, B-cell-depleted T cells, or PBMCs.

The CDR3 totals 15 residues. Germline-derived CDR1 and CDR2 are PRHDT and FYEKMQ (reference sequence). Losses at the gene ends were 5 bases for V and 9 bases for J; bases not matched to a gene: 6. This clone was detected once. Study processing details: Reference gene primers were amplified, and this amplification served to estimate nucleated cell counts. This table comes from immunoSEQ multiplex PCR, and its TCRdb copy is limited to in-frame clones, with some not included. V and J calls and clone size are copied from that table; D and trimming were computed from the DNA. This sample has around 84,000 clones, with around three quarters found just once.

The sequence came from a man between 50 and 59 years old with active or convalescent COVID-19. This chain links TRBV13 with TRBJ2-1; TRBD2 matches at 14 bases. Sequencing input: peripheral blood. The CDR3 nucleotides read TGTGCCAGCAGCCCGACTAGCGGGGGGGCGGGTGAGCAGTTCTTC. It codes for CASSPTSGGAGEQFF.